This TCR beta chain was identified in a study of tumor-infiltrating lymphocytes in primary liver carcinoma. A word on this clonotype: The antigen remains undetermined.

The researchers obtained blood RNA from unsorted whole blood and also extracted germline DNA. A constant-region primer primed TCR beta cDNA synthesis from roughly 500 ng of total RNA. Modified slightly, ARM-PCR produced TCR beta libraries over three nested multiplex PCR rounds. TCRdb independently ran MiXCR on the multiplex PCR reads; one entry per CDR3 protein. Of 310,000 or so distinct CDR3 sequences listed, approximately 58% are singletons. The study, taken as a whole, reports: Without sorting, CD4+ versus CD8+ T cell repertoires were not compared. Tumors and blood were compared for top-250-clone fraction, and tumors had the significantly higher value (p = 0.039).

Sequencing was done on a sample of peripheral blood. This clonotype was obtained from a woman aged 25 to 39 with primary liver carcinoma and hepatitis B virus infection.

The DNA of the CDR3 is TGCAGCTCCGTGACAGATGGGGAGACCCAGTACTTC. Residues: CSSVTDGETQYF. The rearrangement links TRBV29-1 to TRBJ2-5; D might be TRBD1 (5 bases). Germline V lookup: CDR1 SQVTM, CDR2 ANQGSEA. V shed 8 bases and J shed 5 bases, with 15 bases lying between them. This CDR3 region has 12 residues. Full variable domain (rest looked up from reference TRBV29-1 and TRBJ2-5): SAVISQKPSRDICQRGTSLTIQCQVDSQVTMMFWYRQQPGQSLTLIATANQGSEATYESGFVIDKFPISRPNLTFSTLTVSNMSPEDSSIYLCSSVTDGETQYFGPGTRLLVL.